This T cell receptor (beta chain) originates from a study of cytomegalovirus exposure and HLA in healthy donors. From germline, CDR1 is SGDLS and CDR2 YYNGEE. The ends were cut back, 4 bases at V and 9 bases at J, with 20 bases in the middle. This CDR3 has 15 residues. Overall study findings and caveats: The study flagged roughly 160 TCR beta chains as cytomegalovirus-associated. A few CMV-associated chains proved CMV antigen-specific in vitro.

In its sample, this clone is medium-sized. Its matching antigen is unknown. Sequencing used immunoSEQ multiplex PCR; TCRdb keeps in-frame clones, though not all of them. The table has 150,000 to 200,000 clones, 86% seen once. Sequencing was done on a sample of PBMCs. The rearrangement links TRBV9 to TRBJ1-5; D possibly corresponds to TRBD1 (5 bases). The origin of this receptor is a woman aged 25 to 39 in good health and CMV-seronegative. Written as DNA, the CDR3 is TGTGCCAGCAGCCCCTCGGGCGCACCTGGGGCGCCCCAGCATTTT. It specifies CASSPSGAPGAPQHF.